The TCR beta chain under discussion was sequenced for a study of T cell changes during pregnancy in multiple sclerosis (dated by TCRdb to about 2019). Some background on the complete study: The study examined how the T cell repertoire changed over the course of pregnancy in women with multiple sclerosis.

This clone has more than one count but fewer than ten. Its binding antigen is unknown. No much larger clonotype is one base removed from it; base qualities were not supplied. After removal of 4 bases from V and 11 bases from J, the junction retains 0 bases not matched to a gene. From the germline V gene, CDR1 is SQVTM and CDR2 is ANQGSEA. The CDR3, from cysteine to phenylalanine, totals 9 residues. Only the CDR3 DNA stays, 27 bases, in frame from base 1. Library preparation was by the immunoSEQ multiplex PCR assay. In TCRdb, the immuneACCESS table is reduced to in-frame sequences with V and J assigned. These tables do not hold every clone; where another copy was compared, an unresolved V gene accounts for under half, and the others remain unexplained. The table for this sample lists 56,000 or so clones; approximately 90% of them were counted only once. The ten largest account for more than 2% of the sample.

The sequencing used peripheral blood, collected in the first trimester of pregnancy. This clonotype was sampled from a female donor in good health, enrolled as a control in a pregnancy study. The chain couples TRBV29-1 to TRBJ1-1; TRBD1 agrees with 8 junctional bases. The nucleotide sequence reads TGCAGCGTTGGGACAGGGGCTTTCTTT. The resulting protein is CSVGTGAFF. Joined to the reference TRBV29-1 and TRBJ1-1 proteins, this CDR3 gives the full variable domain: SAVISQKPSRDICQRGTSLTIQCQVDSQVTMMFWYRQQPGQSLTLIATANQGSEATYESGFVIDKFPISRPNLTFSTLTVSNMSPEDSSIYLCSVGTGAFFGQGTRLTVV.